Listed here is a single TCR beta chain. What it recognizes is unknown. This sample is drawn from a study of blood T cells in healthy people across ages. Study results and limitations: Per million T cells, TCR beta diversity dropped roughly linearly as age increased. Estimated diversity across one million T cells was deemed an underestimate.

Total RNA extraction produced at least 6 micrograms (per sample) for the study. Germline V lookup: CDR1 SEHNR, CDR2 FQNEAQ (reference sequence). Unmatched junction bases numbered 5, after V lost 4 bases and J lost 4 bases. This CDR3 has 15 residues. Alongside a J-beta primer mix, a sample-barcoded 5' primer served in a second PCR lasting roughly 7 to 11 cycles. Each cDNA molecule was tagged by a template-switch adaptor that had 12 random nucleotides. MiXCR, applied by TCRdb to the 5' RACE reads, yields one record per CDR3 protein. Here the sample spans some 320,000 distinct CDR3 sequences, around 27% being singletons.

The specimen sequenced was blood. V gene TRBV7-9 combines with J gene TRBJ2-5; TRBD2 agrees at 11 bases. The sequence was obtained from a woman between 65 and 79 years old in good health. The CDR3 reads CASSSTSGSGETQYF. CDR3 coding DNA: TGTGCCAGCAGCTCCACTAGCGGGAGTGGAGAGACCCAGTACTTC.